This TCR beta chain emerged from a study of cytomegalovirus exposure and HLA in healthy donors (dated by TCRdb to 2016 to 2017). With regard to the full study: An earlier analysis of about 530 of the donors reported approximately 280 Gb of sequence data and approximately 120 million unique TCR beta sequences obtained from some 200 million T cells. An earlier analysis of around 580 of the donors used high-throughput TCR beta sequencing to judge whether each TCR beta V gene segment behaved as functional or pseudogenic. Donor age, sex, ethnicity and CMV serostatus were compiled alongside the repertoire data. Typing coverage differed by locus: A, B, C, DRB1 and DQB1 were typed in roughly 620-630 donors, DQA1 in 522, DPA1 in 600 to 610, and DPB1 in roughly 470. Roughly 5 DR-DQ haplotypes were handled as single units for association and clustering, since linkage in the cohort was strong. A separate validation cohort of over 95 different subjects was used in addition to the 666-subject first cohort. HLA typing covered class I and class II loci at four-digit resolution. In the later analysis, no new phenotypic data were used to find candidate immune exposures; instead, reliance was placed on TCR beta sequences and their occurrence across donors. The study combined high-throughput TCR immunosequencing, statistical association of individual TCRs with disease status, and machine learning to predict cytomegalovirus infection status. Using immunosequencing, the study profiled T cell repertoires from 666 subjects and related those repertoires to cytomegalovirus serostatus. Among the roughly 400 genotyped donors, around 79% belonged to the genetic ancestry cluster associated with self-reported Caucasian donors. Across roughly 420 genotyped donors of the cohort, an average of about 250,000 unique TCR beta nucleotide sequences per donor were sequenced, and around 19% of those sequences were non-productive. Every discovery cohort repertoire had been produced on one sequencing platform. Roughly 310 gigabases of sequencing data and around 87 million unique TCR sequences were included in an early release covering around 600 HLA-typed donors. The study was designed to test whether signatures of past pathogen exposure could be identified by cataloging public T cell receptors. In a later analysis, previously published TCR beta repertoires from 500 to 750 donors were re-analyzed and high-resolution HLA genotyping was added so that TCR occurrence patterns could be studied. A later genetic analysis used genome-wide SNP genotypes for about 60% of the roughly 670 donors, treating that subset as a discovery cohort.

From its cysteine to its phenylalanine, the CDR3 spans 18 amino acids. Only CDR3 DNA is held: 54 bases, read in frame from base 1. The V and J ends are trimmed by 2 bases and 6 bases, leaving 26 bases between them. Sequences SNHLY (CDR1) and FYNNEI (CDR2) are obtained from the germline V gene. Within its sample, this clone is medium-sized (0.01 to 0.1%). Its recognized antigen is unknown. No quality values exist for individual bases; no much larger clone is one base distant. The full study reports these points: An earlier analysis of roughly 570 of the donors showed that most TCR beta V segments appeared in productive rearrangements either about 87% or about 30% of the time, which broadly matched IMGT annotations. In a later analysis, around 17,000 TCR beta sequences were associated with specific HLA alleles at a false discovery rate of 0.05. Strong co-occurrence of HLA alleles, especially DR and DQ, made assigning TCR associations to individual alleles difficult. According to the authors, the approach could potentially be generalized to other disease states and immunological phenotypes. An association between a missense DCLRE1C variant and V-gene and J-gene trimming of TCR beta chains was found in a later genetic analysis and replicated in an independent cohort. According to a later analysis, parvovirus B19, influenza, CMV and Epstein-Barr virus appeared linked to several top co-occurrence clusters. The sequencing pipeline was judged likely to have produced a cluster of highly shared sequence variants as a technical artifact. Correlated functional status among segregating V segments might reflect linkage disequilibrium, but an unknown experimental factor could not be ruled out. In both the original and validation cohorts, the classifier was reported to diagnose cytomegalovirus status with high specificity and sensitivity. About 17 rarely observed V segments, including chromosome 9 orphons, were excluded from the earlier analysis of approximately 500 of the donors because counts were too low. In this cohort, only TCR beta chains were sequenced, and detectable features were limited by the absence of alpha or paired-chain data. According to a later analysis, TCR association rates differed among HLA loci, with DRB1 alleles showing the most associated TCRs and HLA-C alleles showing the fewest. The 87-base-pair reads could not distinguish some IMGT-functional V segments, including TRBV6-2 and TRBV6-3, so those segments were excluded. A further reported finding was that TCR beta sequences accurately predicted the HLA-A and HLA-B alleles for most subjects in the first cohort. Most TCR sequences were seen in very few donors, while some public TCRs were found in many individuals. The study listed 150 to 200 TCR beta chains as associated with cytomegalovirus. According to a later genetic analysis, donors in an Asian-associated ancestry cluster had fewer N-insertions in productive TCRs than the approximately 650-donor mean. Presence/absence analyses assumed roughly uniform sequencing depth across donors, an assumption that may not hold. Most CMV-associated TCR beta chains appeared to be HLA-restricted in a later analysis, and the HLA associations seemed to be driven largely by CMV exposure. In a later analysis, HLA-associated TCR beta chains were found to be more clonally expanded and to have lower generation probabilities than equally common non-associated chains. In vitro tests confirmed that a few of the cytomegalovirus-associated TCR beta chains recognize cytomegalovirus antigens. HLA typing was unavailable for some donors at each locus, so association tests used only the typed subset. Immune exposure information for the cohort was limited to CMV serostatus.

The cohort comprised around 690 healthy bone marrow donors. All cohort members were sampled while nominally healthy, although unrecorded immune exposures were likely present. The donor tested CMV seropositive, placing the donor among the approximately 310 seropositive members of the cohort. Every donor gave a peripheral blood sample, and the peripheral blood mononuclear cells from that sample were used for TCR beta sequencing. The Qiagen DNeasy Blood Extraction Kit was used to extract genomic DNA from the blood cell samples. The library was obtained by the immunoSEQ multiplex PCR assay. The multiplex PCR relied on a mix of 60 forward primers for TCR Vbeta segments and 13 reverse primers for TCR Jbeta segments. Amplification of the CDR3 region of rearranged TCR beta genes was performed with a multiplex PCR assay on genomic DNA. On the Illumina HiSeq System, the amplified TCR beta libraries were sequenced as 87-base-pair reads. The paper's processing steps were these. In a later analysis, tens of millions of unique TCR beta chains were counted across the 650 to 750 repertoires, and about 9.9 million of these chains were shared by at least two donors. A nearest-neighbor algorithm error-corrected the raw reads and collapsed the reads into unique sequences, merging closely related sequences to remove PCR and sequencing errors. V, D and J gene segments were assigned by aligning CDR3 sequences to IMGT reference sequences. Each retained sequence needed at least a six-nucleotide match to both a V gene segment and a J gene segment. A rearrangement counted as productive if the CDR3 had no stop codons and remained in frame with V and J, and every other rearrangement counted as non-productive. CDR3 was defined according to IMGT convention as the region running from the second conserved V-encoded cysteine to the conserved J-encoded phenylalanine. In an earlier analysis of more than 550 of the donors, sequences lacking an unambiguous match to a single V gene segment were excluded. In an earlier analysis of 450 to 700 of the donors, V segments were called functional above 56.7% productive rearrangements and were called segregating when the between-donor standard deviation exceeded 5%. To diagnose cytomegalovirus status from the catalog of TCR beta chain sequences, a statistical classification framework was built. A later analysis assigned V and J genes by comparing TCR nucleotide sequences with IMGT/GENE-DB human TR gene sequences. In a later analysis, CDR3 sequences and most-parsimonious VDJ recombination scenarios were assigned using the TCRdist pipeline. In a later analysis, each TCR beta chain was defined by its CDR3 amino acid sequence together with its V-gene family, and reads lacking a unique V-gene family were excluded. As a way to deal with suspected cross-contamination and a sequencing artifact, a later analysis dropped hundreds of nucleotide sequences that were highly shared and had low generation probability. A later analysis calculated a clonal expansion index for each public chain from normalized within-repertoire ranks of inferred template counts. A later analysis computed generation probabilities with a VDJ recombination model fitted to out-of-frame rearrangements, and checked the results against IGoR. A later analysis scored TCR-TCR, TCR-HLA and TCR-CMV co-occurrence with hypergeometric tests, applying a repertoire-size bias correction to TCR pairs. In a later analysis, false discovery rates were estimated by permuting HLA or CMV assignments 20 times. In a later analysis, co-occurring TCRs were grouped using DBSCAN, and TCRdist sequence similarity was added for clustering within HLA-allele-positive subsets. Repertoires with fewer than 30,000 or more than 120,000 public chains, plus five repertoires with anomalous nucleotide sharing, were excluded from co-occurrence clustering. TCRdb provides this immuneACCESS table in a form limited to in-frame rearrangements. Some clones are lacking; in checked studies, under half of them reflect an unresolved V gene, and why the rest are absent is not known. V, J and clone size were drawn from that table, and D and trimming were deduced from the DNA. For this sample the table gives fewer than 100,000 clones, of which 78% were detected only once. The ten largest clones capture roughly 4.3% of the sample.

The sequence links TRBV2 to TRBJ2-7; a weak D assignment points to TRBD1 (6 bases agree). The source is a woman aged 35 to 49 in good health and CMV-seropositive. The sequenced sample consisted of PBMCs. The DNA sequence is TGTGCCAGCAGTGAATTGCCGTTCGGTCCAGGGGTTAGTGGCGAGCAGTACTTC. This gives the protein CASSELPFGPGVSGEQYF. With the rest looked up from the reference TRBV2 and TRBJ2-7 genes rather than sequenced, the full variable domain is EPEVTQTPSHQVTQMGQEVILRCVPISNHLYFYWYRQILGQKVEFLVSFYNNEISEKSEIFDDQFSVERPDGSNFTLKIRSTKLEDSAMYFCASSELPFGPGVSGEQYFGPGTRLTVT.